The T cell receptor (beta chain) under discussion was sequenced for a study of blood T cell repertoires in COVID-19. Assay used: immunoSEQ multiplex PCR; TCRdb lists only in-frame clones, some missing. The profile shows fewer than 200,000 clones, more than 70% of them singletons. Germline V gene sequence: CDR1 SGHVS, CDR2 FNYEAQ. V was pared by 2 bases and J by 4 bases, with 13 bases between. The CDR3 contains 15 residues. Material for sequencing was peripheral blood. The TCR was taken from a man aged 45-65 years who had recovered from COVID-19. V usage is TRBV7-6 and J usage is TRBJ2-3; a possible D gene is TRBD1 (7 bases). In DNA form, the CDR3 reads TGTGCCAGCAGCTTAATACAGGGGAGGTCAGATACGCAGTATTTT. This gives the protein CASSLIQGRSDTQYF.